The 28 T cell receptor beta chains listed next were all sequenced from one sample in a study of T cells in Graves' hyperthyroidism and ophthalmopathy. Using RNA transcripts as the source, TCR beta CDR3 regions were amplified. The HTBI primer set drove a first-round RT-PCR of the TCR CDR3. One entry per CDR3 protein results from TCRdb running MiXCR on the multiplex PCR reads. The sample yields around 25,000 distinct CDR3 sequences, 49% seen once. Sequencing used blood. These receptors were collected from a middle-aged woman with Graves' hyperthyroidism that later progressed to Graves' ophthalmopathy.

This clonotype was seen only a few times. The chain joins TRBV10-3 to TRBJ2-5, with 10 bases lining up with TRBD2. V lost 0 bases and J lost 3; bases outside the gene matches: 7. CDR3 length equals 17 residues. Germline V gene sequence: CDR1 ENHRY, CDR2 SYGVKD. CDR3 DNA sequence: TGTGCCATCAGTGAGTCTAGGACTAGCGGTTGGGAAGAGACCCAGTACTTC. It yields the protein CAISESRTSGWEETQYF.

This clonotype was observed a handful of times. This chain links TRBV19 with TRBJ2-1, with D possibly TRBD2 on 6 matching bases. The CDR3 runs 16 residues. Germline V gene lookup returns CDR1 LNHDA and CDR2 SQIVND (reference sequence). V was shortened by 5 bases and J by 4 bases, with 18 bases between the two germline ends. For the CDR3, the DNA is TGTGCCAGTAGTGTCAATGGGGGAGGACTTTACAATGAGCAGTTCTTC. Its translation is CASSVNGGGLYNEQFF.

The chain has TRBV10-3 and TRBJ1-2; no definite D call. From germline, CDR1 is ENHRY and CDR2 SYGVKD. The CDR3 loop spans 11 amino acids. V was clipped by 3 bases and J by 4 bases, with 3 bases between them. The DNA of the CDR3 is TGTGCCATCAGTGATGGCTATGGCTACACCTTC. Its translation is CAISDGYGYTF.

At least ten counts were recorded for this clonotype. Here the CDR3 reads CASNQYGGEQFF. The CDR3 nucleotides read TGTGCCAGCAACCAATACGGAGGTGAGCAGTTCTTC. The chain links TRBV27 to TRBJ2-1; tentatively, D is TRBD2 (5 bases). The V end was cut by 7 bases, the J end by 9 bases, with 13 bases between. Germline assignment: CDR1 MNHEY and CDR2 SMNVEV (reference sequence). The CDR3 covers 12 residues.

This clonotype was detected ten times or more. In DNA, the CDR3 is TGTGCCAGCACCAAAGGTCCGACTAGCGGGCCCTACAATGAGCAGTTCTTC. Amino acid sequence: CASTKGPTSGPYNEQFF. The V call is TRBV7-8, the J call TRBJ2-1, with 10 positions matching TRBD2. Germline V lookup: CDR1 SGHVS, CDR2 FQNEAQ. Trimming removed 7 bases from V and 2 bases from J; junction bases left unmatched: 11. The CDR3 has 17 amino acids.

Ten or more counts support this clonotype. The chain is built from TRBV12-3 or TRBV12-4 and TRBJ2-1; 7 nucleotides agree with TRBD1. V lost 7 bases and J lost 2; bases outside the gene matches: 5. CDR3 length: 14 amino acids. CDR3 sequence: CASTNRGTYNEQFF. In DNA, the CDR3 is TGTGCCAGCACGAACAGGGGTACCTACAATGAGCAGTTCTTC.

Within the sample, this clonotype is medium-sized. The chain recombines TRBV15 with TRBJ2-3, with 9 bases aligning to TRBD2. Per the germline V gene, CDR1 is LNHNV and CDR2 is YYDKDF (reference sequence). V was clipped by 3 bases and J by 1 base; unmatched bases: 5. The CDR3 totals 16 residues. DNA of the CDR3: TGTGCCACCAGCAGTTTAGCGGGAGATGGCACAGATACGCAGTATTTT. It yields the protein CATSSLAGDGTDTQYF.

There are many counts of this clonotype. The CDR3 spells CASSSESGRAYNEQFF. The CDR3 nucleotides are TGTGCCAGCAGCTCAGAGAGCGGGAGGGCCTACAATGAGCAGTTCTTC. This chain links TRBV7-2 with TRBJ2-1, with 10 bases that match TRBD2. The CDR3 spans 16 residues. The germline V gene encodes CDR1 SGHTA and CDR2 FQGNSA. The trim removed 4 bases at V and 2 bases at J, leaving 5 bases unmatched.

This clonotype was picked up one time. Mismatch with germline at one junction end may stem from a read error. The chain combines TRBV19 with TRBJ1-4; D is undetermined. This CDR3 comprises 13 residues. Germline-derived CDR1 and CDR2 are LNHDA and SQIVND (reference sequence). The CDR3 loop reads CASKRGTSEKLFF. In DNA form, the CDR3 reads TGTGCCAGTAAGCGGGGAACTAGTGAAAAACTGTTTTTT.

V is TRBV5-5 and J is TRBJ1-3; no reliable D call. V lost 4 bases, J lost 3 bases, and 14 bases lay in between. Per the germline V gene, CDR1 is SGHKS and CDR2 is YYEKEE (reference sequence). This CDR3 has 15 amino acids. The CDR3 sequence is CASSADGWNGNTIYF. The DNA for the CDR3 is TGTGCCAGCAGCGCGGACGGATGGAATGGAAACACCATATATTTT.

As concerns this clonotype: Since the CDR3 does not end with the conserved phenylalanine or tryptophan, this likely comes from a read error. The DNA is left out, because the CDR3 cannot be placed on it with certainty; the CDR3 is given as TCRdb lists it. The chain joins TRBV10-3 to TRBJ2-6; the table calls TRBD1, which could not be checked here. Germline loops: CDR1 ENHRY, CDR2 SYGVKD. Termini included, the CDR3 measures 17 amino acids. The CDR3 region is CAIGLGGQGSGANVVTL.

In this sample, this clonotype turned up a few times. V and J are TRBV29-1 and TRBJ2-5; D is ambiguous. V was clipped by 3 bases and J by 4 bases, with 15 bases between them. CDR3 length: 14 residues. Germline CDR1 is SQVTM and CDR2 is ANQGSEA. The CDR3 protein is CSVDALSTGETQYF. The CDR3 DNA is TGCAGCGTTGATGCCCTATCTACTGGAGAGACCCAGTACTTC. Based on the CDR3 plus reference TRBV29-1 and TRBJ2-5, the full variable domain is SAVISQKPSRDICQRGTSLTIQCQVDSQVTMMFWYRQQPGQSLTLIATANQGSEATYESGFVIDKFPISRPNLTFSTLTVSNMSPEDSSIYLCSVDALSTGETQYFGPGTRLLVL.

The genes are TRBV10-1 and TRBJ1-1; tentatively, D is TRBD1 (5 bases). The length of the CDR3 is 13 residues. V shed 8 bases and J shed 0 bases, with 10 bases lying between them. Germline V gene data show CDR1 as WNHNN and CDR2 as SYGVQD (reference sequence). This CDR3 is CASSRVVNTEAFF. DNA of the CDR3: TGCGCCAGCTCCAGGGTGGTGAACACTGAAGCTTTCTTT.

The rearrangement joins TRBV10-3 to TRBJ1-1; D is unclear. The germline V and J ends were trimmed by 3 bases and 0 bases, with 8 bases remaining between them. The CDR3 contains 14 residues. Germline loops: CDR1 ENHRY, CDR2 SYGVKD. The CDR3 sequence is CAISDNTMNTEAFF. In nucleotides, the CDR3 is TGTGCCATCAGTGACAACACCATGAACACTGAAGCTTTCTTT.

This clonotype was seen only once. The gene calls are TRBV4-1 and TRBJ2-7; D is uncertain. The germline CDR1 and CDR2 sequences are MGHRA and YSYEKL. The CDR3 covers 13 residues. V lost 0 bases, J lost 2 bases, and 5 bases lay in between. CDR3 in DNA: TGCGCCAGCAGCCAAGATATCACCTACGAGCAGTACTTC. Residues: CASSQDITYEQYF.

V is TRBV5-5 and J is TRBJ2-7; 11 bases are a match to TRBD2. Germline V gene sequence: CDR1 SGHKS, CDR2 YYEKEE (reference sequence). CDR3 size: 15 residues. Trimming removed 3 bases from V and 10 bases from J; junction bases left unmatched: 12. This CDR3 is CASSSTTVAGGSQYF. The CDR3, as DNA: TGTGCCAGCAGCTCCACCACGGTAGCGGGAGGGTCTCAGTACTTC.

The V gene is TRBV28, the J gene TRBJ2-3; TRBD2 agrees at 13 bases. Trimming cost V 6 bases and J 1 base; bases outside gene matches: 7. This CDR3 is 17 amino acids long. The V gene's germline CDR1 is MDHEN and CDR2 SYDVKM. The DNA of the CDR3 is TGTGCCAGCAGCCCGGGACTAGCGGGAATGGGCACAGATACGCAGTATTTT. Protein sequence: CASSPGLAGMGTDTQYF. Supplemented by reference TRBV28 and TRBJ2-3, the full variable domain reads DVKVTQSSRYLVKRTGEKVFLECVQDMDHENMFWYRQDPGLGLRLIYFSYDVKMKEKGDIPEGYSVSREKKERFSLILESASTNQTSMYLCASSPGLAGMGTDTQYFGPGTRLTVL.

For this clonotype: As the CDR3 is not closed by the conserved phenylalanine or tryptophan, this likely results from a read error. The J gene is TRBJ2-7, the V gene TRBV28, with 7 bases lining up with TRBD1. Germline loops: CDR1 MDHEN, CDR2 SYDVKM. The CDR3 is made up of 14 amino acids. V shed 6 bases, J shed 4 bases, and the junction held 9 bases outside the gene matches. The CDR3 protein is CASSLTGQKYEQYC. CDR3 nucleotide sequence: TGTGCCAGCAGCCTCACGGGACAGAAGTACGAGCAGTACTGC.

The V gene is TRBV7-8, the J gene TRBJ2-7; 13 bases align to TRBD2. Germline-derived CDR1 and CDR2 are SGHVS and FQNEAQ. J gave up 3 bases and V 5 bases, and 7 bases lay outside the gene matches. This CDR3 is built from 16 residues. The chain's CDR3 is CASSSFGLAGDYEQYF. The CDR3 region has the DNA TGTGCCAGCAGCAGCTTCGGACTAGCGGGAGACTACGAGCAGTACTTC. Together with reference TRBV7-8 and TRBJ2-7, the CDR3 gives the full variable domain: GAGVSQSPRYKVAKRGQDVALRCDPISGHVSLFWYQQALGQGPEFLTYFQNEAQLDKSGLPSDRFFAERPEGSVSTLKIQRTQQEDSAVYLCASSSFGLAGDYEQYFGPGTRLTVT.

V is TRBV20-1 and J is TRBJ1-1; TRBD1 matches 9 bases. This CDR3 spans 14 amino acids. Germline-derived CDR1 and CDR2 are DFQATT and SNEGSKA (reference sequence). Unmatched junction bases numbered 9, after V lost 5 bases and J lost 5 bases. The CDR3 bases are TGCAGTGCTGTAAAAAAGGACAGGGGTACTGAAGCTTTCTTT. This sequence encodes CSAVKKDRGTEAFF.

The CDR3: CASSSSGWYTGELFF. DNA of the CDR3: TGTGCCAGTAGTTCTAGCGGGTGGTACACCGGGGAGCTGTTTTTT. The genes are TRBV19 and TRBJ2-2; 8 bases align to TRBD2. Germline V lookup: CDR1 LNHDA, CDR2 SQIVND (reference sequence). The CDR3 runs 15 residues. After removal of 5 bases from V and 3 bases from J, the junction contained 5 bases not matched to a gene.

Only one count was recorded for this clonotype. This chain uses TRBV24-1 with TRBJ2-7; 7 bases map to TRBD2. After removal of 5 bases from V and 6 bases from J, the junction contained 0 bases not matched to a gene. This CDR3 contains 11 residues. Germline-derived CDR1 and CDR2 are KGHDR and SFDVKD. CDR3 bases: TGTGCCACCAGTGGGACTAGCGAGCAGTACTTC. Residues: CATSGTSEQYF.

In this sample, this clonotype turned up many times. V usage is TRBV5-1 and J usage is TRBJ1-1, with unresolved D. Looked up from germline, CDR1 is SGHRS and CDR2 is YFSETQ. V lost 7 bases and J lost 1, with 14 bases in between. The CDR3 length is 14 residues. The CDR3 nucleotides read TGCGCCAGCCGTTCGACTACACAGAACACTGAAGCTTTCTTT. Protein product: CASRSTTQNTEAFF.

Judged by abundance, this clonotype is medium-sized (0.01 to 0.1%). The CDR3 DNA sequence: TGTGCCACCAGTGAGGCCCGGACAGGGGGCTACAATGAGCAGTTCTTC. It codes for CATSEARTGGYNEQFF. The V gene is TRBV24-1, the J gene TRBJ2-1; TRBD1 matches at 10 bases. Germline V gene sequence: CDR1 KGHDR, CDR2 SFDVKD. CDR3 size: 16 residues. Germline trimming cut 4 bases from V and 3 bases from J; bases unmatched to any gene: 5.

The chain is built from TRBV7-9 and TRBJ2-7; 7 bases line up with TRBD1. Germline CDR1 and CDR2: SEHNR and FQNEAQ (reference sequence). Germline trimming cut 5 bases from V and 2 bases from J; bases unmatched to any gene: 12. This CDR3 contains 16 residues. As DNA, the CDR3 is TGTGCCAGCAGCCAAGCGAATGACAGGGTGACCTACGAGCAGTACTTC. Amino acid sequence: CASSQANDRVTYEQYF.

The V gene is TRBV20-1, the J gene TRBJ2-3; unclear D gene. V was pared by 3 bases and J by 0 bases, with 10 bases between. The CDR3 has 14 residues. Germline V CDR1 and CDR2: DFQATT, SNEGSKA (reference sequence). The DNA of the CDR3 is TGCAGTGCTAGCGGTGGAGAAAGCACAGATACGCAGTATTTT. Translating it yields CSASGGESTDTQYF.

In the case of this clonotype: Possible read error: a much larger clone is one base away. This chain links TRBV30 with TRBJ1-2; D perhaps matches TRBD1 (6 bases). Germline V gene sequence: CDR1 GTSNPN, CDR2 SVGIG (reference sequence). The CDR3 totals 13 residues. CDR3: CAWSLKDRPGYAF. CDR3 nucleotide sequence: TGTGCCTGGAGTCTAAAAGACAGGCCCGGCTACGCCTTC.

The rearrangement links TRBV29-1 to TRBJ2-3, with TRBD2 identical over 7 bases. Germline V gene sequence: CDR1 SQVTM, CDR2 ANQGSEA. This CDR3 spans 18 amino acids. Trimming at V came to 6 bases and at J to 7 bases, leaving 25 bases not matched to a gene. This CDR3 reads CSVGSGPLARASRNTQYF. Written as DNA, the CDR3 is TGCAGCGTCGGATCCGGACCACTAGCGAGGGCTAGCCGGAATACGCAGTATTTT.